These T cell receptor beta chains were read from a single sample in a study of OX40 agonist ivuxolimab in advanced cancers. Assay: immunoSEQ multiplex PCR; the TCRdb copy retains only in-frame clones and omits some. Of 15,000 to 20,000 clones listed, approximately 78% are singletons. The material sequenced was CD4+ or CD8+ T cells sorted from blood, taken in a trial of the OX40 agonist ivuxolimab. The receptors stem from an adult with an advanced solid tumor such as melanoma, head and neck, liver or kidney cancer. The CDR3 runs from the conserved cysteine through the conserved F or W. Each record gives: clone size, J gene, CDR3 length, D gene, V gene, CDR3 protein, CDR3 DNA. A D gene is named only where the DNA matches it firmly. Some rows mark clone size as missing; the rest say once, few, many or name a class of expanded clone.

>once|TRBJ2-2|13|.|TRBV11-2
CASSLEGTGELFF
TGTGCCAGCAGCTTAGAGGGCACCGGGGAGCTGTTTTTT
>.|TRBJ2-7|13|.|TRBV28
CASSPPRAYEQYF
TGTGCCAGCAGTCCCCCGCGGGCCTACGAGCAGTACTTC
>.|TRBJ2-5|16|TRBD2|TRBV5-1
CASSLVIGGAAETQYF
TGCGCCAGCAGCTTGGTAATCGGGGGGGCCGCTGAGACCCAGTACTTC
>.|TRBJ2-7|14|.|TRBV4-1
CASSQPTRGTEQYF
TGCGCCAGCAGCCAACCTACACGGGGCACCGAGCAGTACTTC
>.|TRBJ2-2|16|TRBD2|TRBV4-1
CASSLLAAEGTGELFF
TGTGCCAGCAGCTTACTAGCGGCCGAAGGGACCGGGGAGCTGTTTTTT
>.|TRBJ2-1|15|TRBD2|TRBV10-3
CAIRAGDPSYNEQFF
TGTGCCATCAGAGCGGGAGACCCATCCTACAATGAGCAGTTCTTC
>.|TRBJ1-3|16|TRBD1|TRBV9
CASSVAGRGAGNTIYF
TGTGCCAGCAGCGTAGCCGGCAGGGGGGCTGGAAACACCATATATTTT
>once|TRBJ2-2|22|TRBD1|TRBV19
CASSITPYRGRVLGSSPGELFF
TGTGCCAGTAGTATCACTCCCTACAGGGGGCGGGTGTTGGGATCTAGCCCCGGGGAGCTGTTTTTT
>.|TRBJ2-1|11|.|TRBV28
CASSFREEQFF
TGTGCCAGCAGTTTCAGGGAGGAGCAGTTCTTC
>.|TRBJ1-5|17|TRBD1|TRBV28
CASTTGRRARGNQPQHF
TGTGCCAGCACGACAGGGAGGAGGGCTCGGGGCAATCAGCCCCAGCATTTT
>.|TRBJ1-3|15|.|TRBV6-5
CASSLSGRPGNTIYF
TGTGCCAGCAGTCTCAGCGGACGGCCTGGAAACACCATATATTTT
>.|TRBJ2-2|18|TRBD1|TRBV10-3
CAIRTGTGGSRDTGELFF
TGTGCCATCAGAACCGGGACAGGGGGCTCCCGGGACACCGGGGAGCTGTTTTTT
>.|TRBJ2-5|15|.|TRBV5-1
CASSLVGGQEETQYF
TGCGCCAGCAGCTTGGTCGGGGGGCAGGAGGAGACCCAGTACTTC
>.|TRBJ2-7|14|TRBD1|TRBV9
CASSPGTGSPEQYF
TGTGCCAGCAGCCCCGGGACAGGGTCCCCCGAGCAGTACTTC
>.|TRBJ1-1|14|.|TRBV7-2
CASSLGSQGRVAFF
TGTGCCAGCAGCTTAGGGTCGCAGGGCAGGGTGGCTTTCTTT
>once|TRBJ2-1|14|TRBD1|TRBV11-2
CASSATGNRNEQFF
TGTGCCAGCAGCGCGACAGGGAACCGCAATGAGCAGTTCTTC
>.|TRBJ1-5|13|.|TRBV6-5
CASSGGGNQPQHF
TGTGCCAGCAGTGGGGGGGGGAATCAGCCCCAGCATTTT
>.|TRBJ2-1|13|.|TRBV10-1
CASSGGRNNEQFF
TGCGCCAGCAGTGGAGGCAGAAACAATGAGCAGTTCTTC
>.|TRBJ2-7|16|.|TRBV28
CASSLSRGAGRSEQYF
TGTGCCAGCAGTTTATCGAGAGGGGCGGGCCGTTCCGAGCAGTACTTC
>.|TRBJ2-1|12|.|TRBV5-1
CASSLSYNEQFF
TGCGCCAGCAGCCTCTCCTACAATGAGCAGTTCTTC
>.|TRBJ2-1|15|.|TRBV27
CASSWGISSYNEQFF
TGTGCCAGCAGTTGGGGGATTAGCTCCTACAATGAGCAGTTCTTC
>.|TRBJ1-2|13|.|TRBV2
CASRGLRVGGYTF
TGTGCCAGCAGGGGACTGAGGGTCGGTGGCTACACCTTC
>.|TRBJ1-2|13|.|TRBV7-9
CASSLEADYGYTF
TGTGCCAGCAGCTTAGAAGCAGATTATGGCTACACCTTC
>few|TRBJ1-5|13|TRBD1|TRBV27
CASSPRGGQPQHF
TGTGCCAGCAGTCCCAGGGGGGGTCAGCCCCAGCATTTT
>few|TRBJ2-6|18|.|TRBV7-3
CASSPAGVPRLGANVLTF
TGTGCCAGCAGCCCAGCTGGGGTCCCTCGTTTAGGGGCCAACGTCCTGACTTTC
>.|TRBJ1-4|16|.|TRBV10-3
CAISDTGRIINEKLFF
TGTGCCATCAGTGATACAGGGCGGATTATTAATGAAAAACTGTTTTTT
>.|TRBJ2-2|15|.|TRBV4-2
CASSQDNGLIGELFF
TGTGCCAGCAGCCAAGATAACGGATTGATCGGGGAGCTGTTTTTT
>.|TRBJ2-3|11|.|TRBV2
CASRRTDTQYF
TGTGCCAGCAGACGAACCGATACGCAGTATTTT
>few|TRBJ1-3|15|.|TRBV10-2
CASTPVGGSGNTIYF
TGCGCCAGCACACCCGTGGGTGGGTCTGGAAACACCATATATTTT
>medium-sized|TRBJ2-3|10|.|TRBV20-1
CSAPTDTQYF
TGCAGTGCTCCCACAGATACGCAGTATTTT
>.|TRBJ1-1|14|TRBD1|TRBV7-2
CASSPGTGGTEAFF
TGTGCCAGCAGCCCCGGGACAGGGGGCACTGAAGCTTTCTTT
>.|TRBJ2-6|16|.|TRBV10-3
CATLAGLSSGANVLTF
TGTGCCACGCTTGCGGGTTTGAGTTCTGGGGCCAACGTCCTGACTTTC
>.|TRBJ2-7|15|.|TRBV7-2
CASSSSQGSYYEQYF
TGTGCCAGCAGCTCATCACAGGGATCCTACTACGAGCAGTACTTC
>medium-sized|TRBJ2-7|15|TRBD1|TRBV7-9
CASSTPGQGAYEQYF
TGTGCCAGCAGCACTCCGGGACAGGGGGCCTACGAGCAGTACTTC
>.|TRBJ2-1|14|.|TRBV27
CASSFSGVRNEQFF
TGTGCCAGCAGTTTCTCCGGGGTACGGAATGAGCAGTTCTTC
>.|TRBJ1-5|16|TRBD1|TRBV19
CATGFTGQGADQPQHF
TGTGCCACCGGGTTTACGGGACAGGGGGCAGATCAGCCCCAGCATTTT
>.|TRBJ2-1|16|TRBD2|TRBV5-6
CASSGSGFQAYNEQFF
TGTGCCAGCAGCGGTAGCGGGTTCCAAGCCTACAATGAGCAGTTCTTC
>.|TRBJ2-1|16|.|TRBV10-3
CAISQRSEGARNEQFF
TGTGCCATCAGTCAAAGGTCGGAGGGGGCAAGGAATGAGCAGTTCTTC
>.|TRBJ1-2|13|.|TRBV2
CASSEVGNYGYTF
TGTGCCAGCAGTGAAGTCGGAAACTATGGCTACACCTTC
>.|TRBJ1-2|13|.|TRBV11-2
CASSATLNYGYTF
TGTGCCAGCAGCGCGACACTTAACTATGGCTACACCTTC
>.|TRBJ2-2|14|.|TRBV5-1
CASRRGLGTGELFF
TGCGCCAGCAGGAGGGGCTTGGGCACCGGGGAGCTGTTTTTT
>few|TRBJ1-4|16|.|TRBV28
CASSFSSYPTNEKLFF
TGTGCCAGCAGCTTCTCATCGTATCCAACTAATGAAAAACTGTTTTTT
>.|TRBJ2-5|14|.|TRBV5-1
CASSAGTSQETQYF
TGCGCCAGCAGCGCAGGGACAAGCCAAGAGACCCAGTACTTC
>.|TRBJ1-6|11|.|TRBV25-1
CASSRGSPLHF
TGTGCCAGCAGTCGGGGTTCACCCCTCCACTTT
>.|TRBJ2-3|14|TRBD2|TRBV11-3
CASSVSGGFNTQYF
TGTGCCAGCAGCGTATCGGGAGGATTCAATACGCAGTATTTT
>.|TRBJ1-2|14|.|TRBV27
CASSFQGTNYGYTF
TGTGCCAGCAGTTTTCAGGGCACCAACTATGGCTACACCTTC
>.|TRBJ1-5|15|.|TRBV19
CASTPRQGGNQPQHF
TGTGCCAGTACCCCCCGGCAGGGAGGCAATCAGCCCCAGCATTTT
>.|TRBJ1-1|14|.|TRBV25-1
CASSGIGLYTEAFF
TGTGCCAGCAGTGGGATAGGTTTGTACACTGAAGCTTTCTTT
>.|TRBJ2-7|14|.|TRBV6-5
CASSYSPNSGEQYF
TGTGCCAGCAGTTACTCACCCAACAGCGGCGAGCAGTACTTC
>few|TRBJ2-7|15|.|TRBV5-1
CASSQEAGDRYEQYF
TGCGCCAGCAGCCAAGAAGCAGGGGACCGTTACGAGCAGTACTTC
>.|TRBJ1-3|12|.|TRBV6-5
CAAATSGNTIYF
TGTGCAGCAGCCACCTCTGGAAACACCATATATTTT